What follows are 22 T cell receptor beta chains derived from one specimen sequenced in a study of cytomegalovirus exposure and HLA in healthy donors. The PCR had 60 Vbeta and 13 Jbeta primers. Clones were sequenced by immunoSEQ multiplex PCR, and TCRdb holds only the in-frame ones, with some missing. Of approximately 100,000 clones in the sample, 60% to 85% were seen once. The sample was PBMCs. The receptors stem from a woman in her late teens or twenties in good health and CMV-seropositive.

This chain joins TRBV10-3 and TRBJ2-3, with D unclear. CDR1 and CDR2 from the germline V gene are ENHRY and SYGVKD. V shed 9 bases and J shed 3 bases, with 13 bases lying between them. CDR3 size: 13 residues. The CDR3 region is CAITVSLTDTQYF. CDR3 coding DNA: TGTGCCATAACAGTCAGTTTGACAGATACGCAGTATTTT.

In this sample, this clone turned up a few times. The V call is TRBV30, the J call TRBJ2-1, with TRBD2 identical over 8 bases. The V gene's germline CDR1 is GTSNPN and CDR2 SVGIG (reference sequence). This CDR3 region has 13 residues. Unmatched junction bases numbered 3, after V lost 2 bases and J lost 6 bases. For the CDR3, the DNA is TGTGCCTGGAGTTGGCTAGCGGGCAATGAGCAGTTCTTC. Its translation: CAWSWLAGNEQFF.

The CDR3 bases are TGTGCCAGCACCCGAGCGGGAGCGAGCACAGATACGCAGTATTTT. It specifies CASTRAGASTDTQYF. The rearrangement joins TRBV2 to TRBJ2-3; TRBD2 agrees at 8 bases. The CDR3 is 15 residues long. The germline gives CDR1 SNHLY, CDR2 FYNNEI. The trim removed 7 bases at V and 0 bases at J, leaving 6 bases unmatched.

The chain couples TRBV19 to TRBJ2-3; possibly TRBD1 for D (6 bases). Germline CDR1 LNHDA, CDR2 SQIVND (reference sequence). The CDR3 spans 14 residues. V gave up 6 bases and J gave up 4 bases, with 14 bases separating them. The CDR3 nucleotides are TGTGCCAGTAGCCGAACAGGGTTGGCAGATACGCAGTATTTT. The encoded protein is CASSRTGLADTQYF.

The rearrangement uses TRBV5-6 and TRBJ1-5, with 7 bases fitting TRBD1. V was clipped by 3 bases and J by 2 bases; unmatched bases: 8. The V gene's germline CDR1 is SGHDT and CDR2 YYEEEE. The CDR3 spans 16 residues. CDR3 DNA: TGTGCCAGCAGCTACCTACAGGGGCTAGGCAATCAGCCCCAGCATTTT. The encoded protein is CASSYLQGLGNQPQHF.

The sample holds one count of this clone. The V call is TRBV5-4, the J call TRBJ1-1; D call uncertain. The CDR3 totals 13 residues. Trimming cost V 0 bases and J 5 bases, with 8 bases left between them. Germline CDR1 and CDR2: SGHNT and YYREEE (reference sequence). The CDR3 sequence is CASSLEGGTEAFF. The CDR3, as DNA: TGTGCCAGCAGCTTGGAGGGAGGAACTGAAGCTTTCTTT.

V usage is TRBV15 and J usage is TRBJ2-7; a weak D match, TRBD2 (5 bases). The CDR3 has 14 residues. Germline V gives CDR1 LNHNV, CDR2 YYDKDF (reference sequence). V was shortened by 5 bases and J by 4 bases, with 15 bases between the two germline ends. The CDR3 sequence: CATSAEEGSYEQYF. The CDR3 DNA reads as TGTGCCACCAGCGCCGAAGAGGGAAGTTACGAGCAGTACTTC.

The rearrangement joins TRBV15 to TRBJ2-1, with TRBD2 as a possible D gene (6 bases). Per the germline V gene, CDR1 is LNHNV and CDR2 is YYDKDF (reference sequence). This CDR3 region has 21 residues. V was trimmed by 3 bases and J by 0 bases, leaving 27 bases between them. The CDR3 DNA is TGTGCCACCAGCAGGGCCCCCTTTTTCGCCAGGAGGGATAGCTCCTACAATGAGCAGTTCTTC. It yields the protein CATSRAPFFARRDSSYNEQFF.

This clone has a single count. The chain combines TRBV6-1 with TRBJ2-7, with 7 bases identical to TRBD1. Germline CDR1 MNHNS, CDR2 SASEGT. The CDR3 covers 14 residues. V was clipped by 4 bases and J by 5 bases; unmatched bases: 8. The CDR3 DNA reads TGTGCCAGCAGTGTGGGACAGAGTCTCGACGAGCAGTACTTC. Translated: CASSVGQSLDEQYF.

The V call is TRBV30, the J call TRBJ1-2; D unresolved. Germline-derived CDR1 and CDR2 are GTSNPN and SVGIG (reference sequence). V was pared by 3 bases and J by 8 bases, with 13 bases between. The CDR3 is 12 residues long. This CDR3 is CAWSGIVGGYTF. CDR3 sequence (DNA): TGTGCCTGGAGCGGGATCGTCGGAGGCTACACCTTC.

V and J are TRBV5-1 and TRBJ2-3; TRBD2 aligns across 11 bases. The ends lost 2 bases at V and 1 base at J; junction bases unmatched: 3. This CDR3 has 16 residues. Germline CDR1 reads SGHRS; CDR2 reads YFSETQ. Here the CDR3 reads CASSFIAGGGTDTQYF. As DNA, the CDR3 is TGCGCCAGCAGCTTCATAGCGGGAGGGGGCACAGATACGCAGTATTTT.

Only a few counts were recorded for this clone. The V gene is TRBV6-6, the J gene TRBJ1-1, with D uncertain. This CDR3 has 13 residues. V lost 2 bases and J lost 2, with 6 bases in between. Germline lookup yields CDR1 MNHNY and CDR2 SVGAGI (reference sequence). DNA for the CDR3: TGTGCCAGCAGTTACGGAGAAAACACTGAAGCTTTCTTT. Amino acid sequence: CASSYGENTEAFF.

The genes are TRBV7-9 and TRBJ2-3, with 7 positions matching TRBD2. V shed 4 bases and J 1 base; nucleotides not matched to a gene: 11. The germline CDR1 and CDR2 sequences are SEHNR and FQNEAQ (reference sequence). This CDR3 has 17 residues. The CDR3 nucleotides read TGTGCCAGCAGCTCAGCGCCTAGCGGAGGGGGCACAGATACGCAGTATTTT. It specifies CASSSAPSGGGTDTQYF.

The rearrangement joins TRBV27 to TRBJ2-1; D is unclear. The CDR3 totals 14 residues. Germline CDR1 reads MNHEY; CDR2 reads SMNVEV (reference sequence). Between the trimmed V and J ends, which lost 4 bases and 0 bases, there was a span of 7 bases. The CDR3 loop is CASSYKSSYNEQFF. The CDR3 DNA sequence: TGTGCCAGCAGTTACAAAAGCTCCTACAATGAGCAGTTCTTC.

This clone appeared a few times. This sequence joins TRBV5-4 and TRBJ1-6; TRBD1 agrees at 9 bases. The junction had 7 bases not matched to a gene; V was cut back by 5 bases and J by 10 bases. The CDR3 contains 14 residues. Germline assignment: CDR1 SGHNT and CDR2 YYREEE (reference sequence). In nucleotides, the CDR3 is TGTGCCAGCAGTCGGACAGGGGCAGAGTCACCCCTCCACTTT. Its protein product is CASSRTGAESPLHF.

The rearrangement joins TRBV4-1 to TRBJ2-5, with D possibly TRBD2 on 5 matching bases. Germline V CDR1 and CDR2: MGHRA, YSYEKL. V was cut by 1 base and J by 5 bases, with 14 bases left in between. The CDR3 length is 15 residues. The CDR3: CASSQVSGNLETQYF. The CDR3, as DNA: TGCGCCAGCAGCCAAGTATCGGGGAATTTGGAGACCCAGTACTTC.

As to this clone: This CDR3 is missing its conserved last phenylalanine or tryptophan, likely due to a read error. CDR3 region: CASTTGGNTIYV. In DNA, the CDR3 is TGTGCCTCGACGACAGGGGGAAACACCATATATGTT. The gene calls are TRBV30 and TRBJ1-3; 7 bases agree with TRBD1. The ends lost 7 bases at V and 4 bases at J; junction bases unmatched: 4. Germline loops: CDR1 GTSNPN, CDR2 SVGIG (reference sequence). The CDR3 is 12 amino acids.

This clone was found a few times. This chain links TRBV6-6 with TRBJ2-1, with D possibly being TRBD2 (5 bases). Germline CDR1 and CDR2: MNHNY and SVGAGI (reference sequence). The length of the CDR3 is 15 residues. Deletions cut 4 bases from V and 4 bases from J, with 14 bases between. The CDR3 loop is CASSSHSVSYNEQFF. The CDR3 coding sequence is TGTGCCAGCAGTTCCCATAGCGTCTCGTACAATGAGCAGTTCTTC.

The J gene is TRBJ2-7, the V gene TRBV5-4; possible D gene TRBD2, 6 bases. V was shortened by 0 bases and J by 7 bases, with 23 bases between the two germline ends. Germline assignment: CDR1 SGHNT and CDR2 YYREEE (reference sequence). CDR3 size: 17 residues. The CDR3 sequence is CASSLGSASARSGEQYF. Here the CDR3 DNA reads TGTGCCAGCAGCTTGGGTTCGGCTAGCGCGCGGAGCGGGGAGCAGTACTTC.

V usage is TRBV5-4 and J usage is TRBJ2-4; 9 bases map to TRBD1. V lost 1 base and J lost 8; bases outside the gene matches: 10. Germline V gene data show CDR1 as SGHNT and CDR2 as YYREEE (reference sequence). The CDR3 extends over 16 amino acids. The chain's CDR3 is CASSLWETGGLDIQYF. The CDR3 nucleotides are TGTGCCAGCAGCTTGTGGGAGACAGGGGGGCTTGACATTCAGTACTTC.

The rearrangement joins TRBV28 to TRBJ2-7; D perhaps matches TRBD1 (5 bases). Looked up from germline, CDR1 is MDHEN and CDR2 is SYDVKM. This CDR3 spans 13 amino acids. V lost 3 bases to trimming and J lost 3 bases, with 9 bases between them. CDR3 DNA: TGTGCCAGCAGTTTGCGACAGATCTACGAGCAGTACTTC. The encoded protein is CASSLRQIYEQYF.

The chain recombines TRBV7-3 with TRBJ2-1, with 12 bases fitting TRBD2. Germline CDR1 reads SGHTA; CDR2 reads FQGTGA. J lost 9 bases, V lost 2 bases, and 11 bases had no gene match. CDR3 size: 17 residues. This chain's CDR3 is CASSLLPGLAGPSEQFF. Here the CDR3 DNA reads TGTGCCAGCAGCTTACTCCCGGGACTAGCGGGCCCGTCTGAGCAGTTCTTC.